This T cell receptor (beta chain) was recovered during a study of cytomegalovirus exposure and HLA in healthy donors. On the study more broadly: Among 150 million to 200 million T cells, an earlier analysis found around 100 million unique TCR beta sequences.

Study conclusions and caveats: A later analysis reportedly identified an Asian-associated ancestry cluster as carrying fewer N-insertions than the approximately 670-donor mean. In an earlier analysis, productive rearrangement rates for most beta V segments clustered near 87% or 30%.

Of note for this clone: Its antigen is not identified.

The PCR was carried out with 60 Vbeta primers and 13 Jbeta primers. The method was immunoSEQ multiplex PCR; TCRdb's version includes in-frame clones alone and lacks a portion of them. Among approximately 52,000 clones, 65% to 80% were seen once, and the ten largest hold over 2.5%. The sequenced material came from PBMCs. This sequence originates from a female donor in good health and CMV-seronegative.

The CDR3 loop reads CATRTGSSTDTQYF. CDR3 coding DNA: TGTGCCACCCGGACAGGGAGTAGCACAGATACGCAGTATTTT. This chain links TRBV6-1 with TRBJ2-3; 8 bases are a match to TRBD1. The ends lost 10 bases at V and 0 bases at J; junction bases unmatched: 6. Per the germline V gene, CDR1 is MNHNS and CDR2 is SASEGT. This CDR3 is 14 amino acids long.